This T cell receptor (beta chain) was recovered during a study of shared clonotypes between healthy human individuals. The germline CDR1 and CDR2 sequences are LNHDA and SQIVND (reference sequence). The CDR3 length is 13 residues. Trimming at V came to 6 bases and at J to 0 bases, leaving 2 bases not matched to a gene. Clones were read by immunoSEQ multiplex PCR, and TCRdb kept only the in-frame ones, dropping some. The sample holds around 480,000 clones, over 75% seen once. The TCR was taken from a middle-aged woman in good health. Some clones in this sample may be carry-over from other donors' samples. This rearrangement joins TRBV19 to TRBJ2-7, with 7 nucleotides matching TRBD1. Sequencing used PBMCs. The CDR3 loop reads CASSTGVSYEQYF. The CDR3 bases are TGTGCCAGTAGCACAGGGGTCTCCTACGAGCAGTACTTC.